The present T cell receptor (beta chain) was sequenced within a study of spatial heterogeneity in lung cancer. Overall study: Unique TCR and UMI combinations averaged more than ten appearances each in raw reads. Overall study results and limits: Tracking of tumor mutation counts was seen in expanded intratumoral alpha and beta TCR counts.

TCRdb independently ran MiXCR on the 5' RACE reads; one entry per CDR3 protein. The sample gives some 3,200 distinct CDR3 sequences, 6.3% of which show up once; 33% is in the top ten. Time point here: sample taken at primary tumor resection. The donors comprised approximately 72 untreated early-stage non-small cell lung cancer patients. Germline V gene lookup returns CDR1 MGHDK and CDR2 SYGVNS. Trimming took off 2 bases at V and 4 bases at J, with 8 bases between the two ends. This CDR3 has 14 amino acids. This clonotype was counted once. Its antigen remains unidentified. The sample consisted of lung tumor tissue, taken at surgery. This TCR was sampled from a male donor with early-stage non-small cell lung cancer. This rearrangement joins TRBV25-1 to TRBJ2-2, with D possibly being TRBD1 or TRBD2 (5 bases each). CDR3 nucleotides: TGTGCCAGCAGTGAACAGGGAGCCACCGGGGAGCTGTTTTTT. Its translation is CASSEQGATGELFF.